The T cell receptor (beta chain) under discussion was sequenced for a study of graft-versus-host responses after intestinal transplantation. Study context: Each of the recipients got a multivisceral, liver-intestinal, or isolated intestinal transplant. Following induction with anti-thymocyte globulin, all recipients were given tacrolimus and steroids for two to three years. Study observations and caveats: Graft-donor T cell macrochimerism in patients accompanied high graft-versus-host to host-versus-graft clonal ratios in allografts. Recipient marrow showed GvH clones, some seen first in ileum or blood.

Clones were sequenced by immunoSEQ multiplex PCR, and TCRdb holds only the in-frame ones, with some missing. This table holds tens of thousands of clones, under 95% found once. About this clone itself: The antigen is unknown.

Here the sequenced sample was unstimulated CD8+ T cells sorted from spleen or lymph node cells, taken before intestinal transplant. This TCR came from a human donor who received an intestinal transplant.

As DNA, the CDR3 is TGTGCCAGCGAGTCCGGGAACGCCATATATTTT. Protein: CASESGNAIYF. The V and J genes are TRBV19 and TRBJ1-3; D gene unclear. The germline V and J ends were trimmed by 9 bases and 11 bases, with 14 bases remaining between them. CDR1 is LNHDA and CDR2 is SQIVND in the germline V gene (reference sequence). This CDR3 is 11 amino acids long.